This T cell receptor (beta chain) derives from a study of blood T cell repertoires in COVID-19. Looking at the study overall: COVID-19 samples, acute and convalescent, were from the United States, Italy and Spain. In each case, the material was cDNA or gDNA derived from T cells, B-cell-depleted T cells, or PBMCs.

Original processing methods: For nucleated cells, counts were estimated from reference gene primer amplification. Sequencing used immunoSEQ multiplex PCR; TCRdb keeps in-frame clones, though not all of them. The D gene and trimming were derived from the DNA, and the V and J assignments and clone size from that table. The sample lists about 33,000 clones; roughly 88% were seen once. The CDR3 is 11 residues long. In germline, CDR1 is SGHAT, CDR2 FQNNGV. V lost 2 bases, J lost 4 bases, and 2 bases lay in between. J is TRBJ2-5 and V is TRBV11-2; D is uncertain. The receptor was isolated from a human donor in a cohort sampled during active COVID-19. Sequenced material: peripheral blood. In DNA form, the CDR3 reads TGTGCCAGCAGCTTACGAGAGACCCAGTACTTC. Its protein product is CASSLRETQYF. The entire variable domain, with the rest obtained from reference TRBV11-2 and TRBJ2-5, is as follows: EAGVAQSPRYKIIEKRQSVAFWCNPISGHATLYWYQQILGQGPKLLIQFQNNGVVDDSQLPKDRFSAERLKGVDSTLKIQPAKLEDSAVYLCASSLRETQYFGPGTRLLVL.